The rows below give T cell receptor beta chains drawn from one sample of a study of early T cells in non-severe SARS-CoV-2 infection. TCRdb used MiXCR to reprocess the 5' RACE reads, holding one entry per CDR3 protein. The sample comprises tens of thousands of distinct CDR3 sequences, about 9.4% of which are singletons, and about 6.1% rests with the top ten. The specimen sequenced was whole blood. The receptors shown here come from an adult who was a healthcare worker with PCR-confirmed SARS-CoV-2 infection or an uninfected control (not recorded which). The CDR3 runs from the conserved cysteine through the conserved F or W. A D gene is named only where the DNA matches it firmly. Clone sizes are given selectively: once, few, many, or a class where the clone is expanded.

V gene	clone size	D gene	J gene	CDR3 DNA	CDR3 protein
TRBV7-8	few	-	TRBJ2-7	TGTGCCAGCAGCTTACTCGGCGGACAGTCCTACGAGCAGTACTTC	CASSLLGGQSYEQYF
TRBV3-1	many	-	TRBJ1-6	TGTGCCAGCAGCCTTGATAGGGATTCCTCGCCCCTCCACTTT	CASSLDRDSSPLHF
TRBV7-8	many	-	TRBJ2-1	TGTGCCAGCAGCTTAGGACTGATCAATGAGCAGTTCTTC	CASSLGLINEQFF
TRBV6-5	-	-	TRBJ2-2	TGTGCCAGCAGTACCGTTGGCAGCTGGAAAATCGGGGAGCTGTTTTTT	CASSTVGSWKIGELFF
TRBV7-6	many	-	TRBJ2-1	TGTGCCAGCAGCTTAGGTTTCGCAGGGGATTCGAATGAGCAGTTCTTC	CASSLGFAGDSNEQFF
TRBV4-1	many	TRBD1	TRBJ2-1	TGCGCCAGCAGCCAGGGGACAGGGATCAAAGATGAGCAGTTCTTC	CASSQGTGIKDEQFF
TRBV29-1	few	TRBD1	TRBJ2-1	TGCAGCGCGGTCGGGACAGGGGCCACGTATGAGCAGTTCTTC	CSAVGTGATYEQFF
TRBV30	many	-	TRBJ2-6	TGTGCCTGGGGACAGATATACTCTGGGGCCAACGTCCTGACTTTC	CAWGQIYSGANVLTF
TRBV10-1	many	-	TRBJ2-3	TGCGCCAGCAGTGAGAGCGTGGGGCGTGAGGATACGCAGTATTTT	CASSESVGREDTQYF
TRBV9	many	-	TRBJ2-2	TGTGCCAGCAGCGTAGTGGACGGTCACACCGGGGAGCTGTTTTTT	CASSVVDGHTGELFF